Listed below are T cell receptor beta chains from one sample, sequenced in a study of CD8+ T cells in alopecia areata. This table comes from immunoSEQ multiplex PCR, and its TCRdb copy is limited to in-frame clones, with some not included. Among approximately 170,000 clones, around 56% were seen once, and the ten largest hold around 0.7%. The source was CD4+ T cells sorted from blood, collected at week 4, from a patient treated with tofacitinib. The receptors shown here come from a human donor with alopecia areata. Each CDR3 is given with its conserved first and last residue. The order of the fields is D gene, clone size, J gene, V gene, CDR3 protein, CDR3 DNA. A D gene is named only where the DNA matches it firmly. Rows may omit the clone size; those that give it use once, few, many or a size class.

- - TRBJ2-3 TRBV30 CAWTVGNRDTQYF TGTGCCTGGACTGTTGGAAATAGAGATACGCAGTATTTT
TRBD1 few TRBJ2-6 TRBV27 CARWDREKTGANVLTF TGTGCCCGATGGGACAGGGAAAAGACTGGGGCCAACGTCCTGACTTTC
- - TRBJ2-2 TRBV9 CASSVGTTRELFF TGTGCCAGCAGCGTAGGCACCACGCGGGAGCTGTTTTTT
- - TRBJ2-3 TRBV30 CAWAEGPDTQYF TGTGCCTGGGCCGAGGGGCCAGATACGCAGTATTTT
TRBD1 - TRBJ1-2 TRBV10-3 CAISERGDSYGYTF TGTGCCATCAGTGAGCGGGGGGACAGCTATGGCTACACCTTC
- - TRBJ2-3 TRBV7-2 CASSSPLRGDPADTQYF TGTGCCAGCAGCTCACCCCTTCGGGGCGACCCAGCAGATACGCAGTATTTT
- - TRBJ2-7 TRBV4-1 CASSLADRNVYEQYF TGCGCCAGCAGCCTCGCAGACAGGAACGTCTACGAGCAGTACTTC
- - TRBJ2-1 TRBV5-1 CASSLFESNEQFF TGCGCCAGCAGCTTGTTCGAAAGCAATGAGCAGTTCTTC
- - TRBJ2-5 TRBV28 CATGPQETQYF TGTGCCACAGGGCCCCAAGAGACCCAGTACTTC
TRBD2 once TRBJ2-7 TRBV4-1 CASSRLADSPYEQYF TGCGCCAGCAGCCGCCTAGCGGACTCGCCTTACGAGCAGTACTTC
TRBD2 - TRBJ2-7 TRBV30 CAWRGRLAGGYEQYF TGTGCCTGGAGGGGGAGGCTAGCGGGAGGCTACGAGCAGTACTTC
TRBD1 - TRBJ2-5 TRBV29-1 CSVDGTVRSQYF TGCAGCGTCGATGGGACAGTACGGTCCCAGTACTTC
- - TRBJ2-1 TRBV11-2 CASSSGGTYSRNEQFF TGTGCCAGCAGCTCTGGCGGGACTTACTCCCGCAATGAGCAGTTCTTC
- - TRBJ1-2 TRBV7-2 CASSLRDEDYGYTF TGTGCCAGCAGCTTACGGGACGAAGACTATGGCTACACCTTC
- - TRBJ1-1 TRBV30 CAYRTVGAFF TGTGCCTACAGGACAGTTGGAGCTTTCTTT
- - TRBJ2-7 TRBV5-6 CASSFIGDDSEQYF TGTGCCAGCAGCTTCATAGGGGACGACAGCGAGCAGTACTTC
TRBD2 - TRBJ2-7 TRBV30 CAAVGEGEQYF TGTGCGGCCGTCGGGGAGGGGGAGCAGTACTTC
TRBD1 few TRBJ1-1 TRBV29-1 CSVRRDRVGTEAFF TGCAGCGTTAGACGTGACAGGGTTGGGACTGAAGCTTTCTTT
TRBD1 - TRBJ1-2 TRBV4-1 CASSQRDRGSYGYTF TGCGCCAGCAGCCAAAGAGACAGGGGATCCTATGGCTACACCTTC
TRBD2 - TRBJ2-7 TRBV29-1 CSVVSGSYPSHEQYF TGCAGCGTTGTCAGCGGGAGTTACCCGTCCCACGAGCAGTACTTC
- - TRBJ1-1 TRBV10-3 CAISGQMNTEAFF TGTGCCATCAGTGGACAGATGAACACTGAAGCTTTCTTT
- - TRBJ2-1 TRBV20-1 CSARDNEQFF TGCAGTGCTAGAGACAATGAGCAGTTCTTC
- - TRBJ1-1 TRBV7-2 CASSFGGQNTEAFF TGTGCCAGCAGCTTCGGGGGACAGAACACTGAAGCTTTCTTT
- few TRBJ1-2 TRBV5-1 CASRIRAGGSHGYTF TGCGCCAGCAGAATCCGCGCCGGGGGCAGCCATGGCTACACCTTC
- - TRBJ2-3 TRBV29-1 CSVVVGLGMDTQYF TGCAGCGTTGTGGTGGGTCTAGGGATGGATACGCAGTATTTT
TRBD1 few TRBJ1-5 TRBV6-1 CASSDLSGGNNQPQHF TGTGCCAGCAGTGACCTATCAGGGGGCAACAATCAGCCCCAGCATTTT